A single sample gave rise to the 18 T cell receptor beta chains below, sequenced in a study of T-cell reconstitution after alpha-beta-depleted transplantation in children. Molecular barcoding with unique molecular identifiers was used for the TCRbeta library. From the PCR reads, TCRdb called clonotypes with MiXCR, one entry per CDR3 protein. The sample lists about 470,000 distinct CDR3 sequences, roughly 43% occurring once. The source was PBMCs, collected before TCRalphabeta/CD19-depleted stem cell transplant. The receptors shown here come from a girl aged 2 to 10 with aplastic anemia, due to receive a stem cell transplant.

Here the CDR3 DNA reads TGTGCCAGCAGTTTAGCTCAGAGGACAGGGGCGATAGATACGCAGTATTTT. Residues: CASSLAQRTGAIDTQYF. The chain employs TRBV12-3 or TRBV12-4 and TRBJ2-3; 9 bases agree with TRBD1. The trim removed 0 bases at V and 5 bases at J, leaving 9 bases unmatched. This CDR3 has 17 amino acids.

The V gene is TRBV28, the J gene TRBJ2-3, with 7 bases that match TRBD1. The germline V gene has CDR1 MDHEN and CDR2 SYDVKM. Germline trimming cut 4 bases from V and 4 bases from J; bases unmatched to any gene: 8. There are 15 residues in the CDR3. This chain's CDR3 is CASSSPAGGSDTQYF. The CDR3 DNA reads TGTGCCAGCAGTTCCCCGGCAGGGGGATCAGATACGCAGTATTTT.

This clonotype was counted only a few times. The rearrangement links TRBV11-2 to TRBJ1-1, with D unresolved. In germline, CDR1 is SGHAT, CDR2 FQNNGV. This CDR3 has 13 residues. The ends were cut back, 0 bases at V and 3 bases at J, with 5 bases in the middle. Written as DNA, the CDR3 is TGTGCCAGCAGCTTAGAGTCTTACACTGAAGCTTTCTTT. Protein: CASSLESYTEAFF. The full variable domain, in which reference TRBV11-2 and TRBJ1-1 provide the parts outside the CDR3, is EAGVAQSPRYKIIEKRQSVAFWCNPISGHATLYWYQQILGQGPKLLIQFQNNGVVDDSQLPKDRFSAERLKGVDSTLKIQPAKLEDSAVYLCASSLESYTEAFFGQGTRLTVV.

At least ten counts were recorded for this clonotype. The rearrangement uses TRBV20-1 and TRBJ2-7, with 14 bases matching TRBD2. With V trimmed by 4 bases and J by 6 bases, 11 bases remained unmatched. CDR1 is DFQATT and CDR2 is SNEGSKA in the germline V gene (reference sequence). The CDR3 is 16 residues long. The CDR3 DNA reads TGCAGTGCTAACCCCGGGACTAGCGGGAGTAACCTCGAGCAGTACTTC. Translating gives CSANPGTSGSNLEQYF.

J is TRBJ2-7 and V is TRBV10-2, with 7 nucleotides matching TRBD2. CDR1 and CDR2 from the germline V gene are WSHSY and SAAADI. J lost 5 bases, V lost 10 bases, and 17 bases had no gene match. This CDR3 contains 15 residues. CDR3 loop: CATLDLGGSVDEQYF. Written as DNA, the CDR3 is TGCGCCACCTTGGACCTGGGCGGGAGTGTTGACGAGCAGTACTTC.

This clonotype was picked up one time. The chain employs TRBV6-1 and TRBJ2-1; D possibly corresponds to TRBD2 (5 bases). Germline V gives CDR1 MNHNS, CDR2 SASEGT. This CDR3 is 14 amino acids long. V lost 9 bases and J lost 1, with 13 bases in between. The CDR3 DNA follows: TGTGCCAGTCGTTTGAGGGAATCCTACAATGAGCAGTTCTTC. Encoded protein: CASRLRESYNEQFF.

Only a few counts were recorded for this clonotype. V is TRBV3-1 and J is TRBJ2-1, with TRBD1 identical over 8 bases. Germline values: CDR1 LGHDT, CDR2 YNNKEL (reference sequence). The CDR3 covers 16 residues. Unmatched junction bases numbered 6, after V lost 5 bases and J lost 0 bases. The CDR3 DNA reads TGTGCCAGCAGCTTTCGACAGGGGCCCTCCTACAATGAGCAGTTCTTC. Translation gives CASSFRQGPSYNEQFF.

The CDR3 region has the DNA TGTGCCAGCAGCTCCAAAGCGGGGGAGACCCAGTACTTC. Its translation: CASSSKAGETQYF. The genes are TRBV7-9 and TRBJ2-5, with TRBD2 matching over 7 bases. Per the germline V gene, CDR1 is SEHNR and CDR2 is FQNEAQ (reference sequence). The CDR3 sequence is 13 residues long. The junction had 4 bases not matched to a gene; V was cut back by 4 bases and J by 5 bases.

This clonotype has just a few counts. The genes are TRBV28 and TRBJ2-7; 10 bases are shared with TRBD2. The length of the CDR3 is 14 residues. Germline V lookup: CDR1 MDHEN, CDR2 SYDVKM. The V and J ends lost 5 bases and 1 base, in that order; junction bases with no gene match: 2. The DNA for the CDR3 is TGTGCCAGCAGTGGGACTAGCGCGTCCTACGAGCAGTACTTC. It yields the protein CASSGTSASYEQYF.

The count of this clonotype is one. The chain has TRBV4-2 and TRBJ2-1; TRBD2 matches at 9 bases. V lost 4 bases, J lost 9 bases, and 1 base stayed unmatched. Germline V gene data show CDR1 as LGHNA and CDR2 as YNFKEQ. This CDR3 has 12 amino acids. CDR3 residues: CASSPRGGEQFF. The CDR3 DNA sequence: TGTGCCAGCAGCCCGCGGGGGGGTGAGCAGTTCTTC.

J is TRBJ2-7 and V is TRBV18; TRBD1 aligns across 8 bases. V gave up 3 bases and J gave up 1 base; unmatched junction bases: 2. The CDR3 runs to 14 residues. The germline V gene has CDR1 KGHSH and CDR2 LQKENI. As DNA, the CDR3 is TGTGCCAGCTCACCGACAGGGGCGTCCTACGAGCAGTACTTC. This encodes CASSPTGASYEQYF.

This clonotype was observed many times. The chain employs TRBV28 and TRBJ2-1; TRBD1 is a possible D gene (6 bases). Germline V lookup: CDR1 MDHEN, CDR2 SYDVKM. V dropped 6 bases and J dropped 0 bases, with 12 bases sitting between them. This CDR3 has 15 amino acids. CDR3 bases: TGTGCCAGCAGCCGGGACACAAGCTCCTACAATGAGCAGTTCTTC. Amino acid sequence: CASSRDTSSYNEQFF.

The rearrangement links TRBV11-2 to TRBJ2-1; D unresolved. CDR1 is SGHAT, CDR2 FQNNGV, per germline. The CDR3 sequence is 13 residues long. V lost 2 bases, J lost 8 bases, and 10 bases lay in between. CDR3 sequence: CASSLRSWDEQFF. The CDR3 DNA is TGTGCCAGCAGCTTAAGGAGCTGGGATGAGCAGTTCTTC. Based on the CDR3 plus reference TRBV11-2 and TRBJ2-1, the full variable domain is EAGVAQSPRYKIIEKRQSVAFWCNPISGHATLYWYQQILGQGPKLLIQFQNNGVVDDSQLPKDRFSAERLKGVDSTLKIQPAKLEDSAVYLCASSLRSWDEQFFGPGTRLTVL.

In its sample, this clonotype was seen a few times. The genes are TRBV20-1 and TRBJ2-1; D call uncertain. The V gene's germline CDR1 is DFQATT and CDR2 SNEGSKA (reference sequence). CDR3 length: 14 residues. Trimming shortened V by 7 bases and J by 3 bases, and 16 bases separated the two germline ends. Here the CDR3 reads CSVTDTPRYNEQFF. DNA for the CDR3: TGCAGTGTTACTGACACTCCTCGCTACAATGAGCAGTTCTTC.

J is TRBJ2-3 and V is TRBV20-1; no clear D gene. There are 11 residues in the CDR3. Trimming took 3 bases from V and 6 from J, leaving 7 bases between them. CDR1 and CDR2 (germline): DFQATT, SNEGSKA (reference sequence). The chain's CDR3 is CSASSGDTQYF. The DNA of the CDR3 is TGCAGTGCTAGTTCCGGGGATACGCAGTATTTT.

The J gene is TRBJ2-1, the V gene TRBV9, with D uncertain. Germline-derived CDR1 and CDR2 are SGDLS and YYNGEE. This CDR3 is built from 13 residues. Trimming took 3 bases from V and 7 from J, leaving 11 bases between them. DNA of the CDR3: TGTGCCAGCAGCGGAGGAGCGAGGAATGAGCAGTTCTTC. It encodes CASSGGARNEQFF.

The chain uses TRBV7-8 and TRBJ2-3, with D hard to call. The CDR3 is made up of 15 amino acids. Per germline, CDR1 SGHVS and CDR2 FQNEAQ. V shed 2 bases and J shed 1 base, with 10 bases lying between them. The CDR3: CASSLLLRGTDTQYF. The CDR3, as DNA: TGTGCCAGCAGCTTATTACTAAGGGGCACAGATACGCAGTATTTT. The full variable domain, in which reference TRBV7-8 and TRBJ2-3 provide the parts outside the CDR3, is GAGVSQSPRYKVAKRGQDVALRCDPISGHVSLFWYQQALGQGPEFLTYFQNEAQLDKSGLPSDRFFAERPEGSVSTLKIQRTQQEDSAVYLCASSLLLRGTDTQYFGPGTRLTVL.

This clonotype has more than one count but fewer than ten. The CDR3 nucleotides read TGTGCCAGCGGGGTAATCACAGATACGCAGTATTTT. It yields the protein CASGVITDTQYF. This sequence joins TRBV7-9 and TRBJ2-3; D gene unclear. The CDR3 spans 12 residues. The germline CDR1 and CDR2 sequences are SEHNR and FQNEAQ (reference sequence). Between the trimmed V and J ends, which lost 8 bases and 2 bases, there was a span of 8 bases.